The entry below describes one T cell receptor (beta chain). The target antigen is unknown. The authors reverse transcribed all of the isolated RNA, so sequencing captured expressed TCRB transcripts. Some clones are missing from TCRdb's copy, which holds only in-frame ones; the method was immunoSEQ multiplex PCR. The table lists approximately 400,000 clones, roughly 16% of them singletons. The data originate from a study of beta chain features in type 1 diabetes. Background on the study: Sorted cells, approximately 110,000,000 in number, were examined across all samples. General study points: Although PCR might favor shorter templates, it would do so equally in patients and controls. The study found fewer insertions and more deletions at VDJ junctions in type 1 diabetes patients.

The CDR3 sequence is 13 residues long. Germline CDR1 and CDR2: MGHDK and SYGVNS. Trimming took 6 bases from V and 7 from J; bases not matched to a gene: 5. The chain couples TRBV25-1 to TRBJ1-4, with TRBD1 matching over 7 bases. The sequencing sample was made of naive CD4+ T cells from blood. This clonotype was obtained from a woman aged 18-30 years in good health. CDR3 amino acids: CASRGDRTEKLFF. Written as DNA, the CDR3 is TGTGCCAGCAGAGGGGACAGAACTGAAAAACTGTTTTTT. The entire variable domain, with the rest obtained from reference TRBV25-1 and TRBJ1-4, is as follows: EADIYQTPRYLVIGTGKKITLECSQTMGHDKMYWYQQDPGMELHLIHYSYGVNSTEKGDLSSESTVSRIRTEHFPLTLESARPSHTSQYLCASRGDRTEKLFFGSGTQLSVL.